The sample holds a few counts of the clone carrying this T cell receptor beta chain. This sample was included in a study of blood T cells in healthy people across ages. For the second PCR, which ran for roughly 7 to 11 cycles, a sample-barcoded 5' primer and a J-beta primer mix were used. TCRdb called the 5' RACE reads again in MiXCR, with one record for every CDR3 protein. The table lists hundreds of thousands of distinct CDR3 sequences, about 43% of them singletons, with 25% to 35% in the top ten. This CDR3 spans 14 amino acids. Germline V gene data show CDR1 as LGHDT and CDR2 as YNNKEL (reference sequence). V was cut by 1 base and J by 6 bases, with 10 bases left in between.

V gene TRBV3-1 combines with J gene TRBJ2-1; the D gene is possibly TRBD1 (6 bases). The sequence was collected from a man older than 75 in good health. The specimen was blood. CDR3 amino acids: CASSQVATGNEQFF. CDR3 DNA sequence: TGTGCCAGCAGCCAAGTAGCGACAGGCAATGAGCAGTTCTTC.